Listed below are T cell receptor beta chains from one sample, sequenced in a study of T cell responses to AZD1222 COVID-19 vaccine. Libraries were prepared by immunoSEQ multiplex PCR; TCRdb keeps only in-frame clonotypes and omits some of them. Of roughly 140,000 clones in the sample, more than 70% were seen once. The source material was peripheral blood, sampled 28 days after the second AZD1222 dose. The receptors stem from an adult who received the AZD1222 COVID-19 vaccine. Both conserved end residues are part of each CDR3. A D gene is named only where the DNA matches it firmly. Not every row has a clone size; where given, it reads once, few, many or a size class.

CDR3	DNA	V	J	size	D
CASRLSSGANVLTF	TGTGCCAGCAGACTCAGCTCTGGGGCCAACGTCCTGACTTTC	TRBV6-5	TRBJ2-6	NA	NA
CASTRRGQGTLAGELFF	TGTGCCAGCACCCGAAGGGGACAGGGGACCCTAGCCGGGGAGCTGTTTTTT	TRBV6-4	TRBJ2-2	NA	TRBD1
CASSSGLAGVNEQFF	TGCGCCAGCAGCTCGGGACTAGCGGGAGTCAACGAGCAGTTCTTC	TRBV5-1	TRBJ2-1	NA	TRBD2
CASSLPGDSGYTF	TGTGCCAGCTCACTTCCCGGGGACTCGGGCTACACCTTC	TRBV18	TRBJ1-2	NA	NA
CASSQRSDLVQETQYF	TGCGCCAGCAGCCAGCGCAGCGACTTAGTACAAGAGACCCAGTACTTC	TRBV4-1	TRBJ2-5	NA	NA
CAWILSGSLGGAQYF	TGTGCCTGGATTCTTAGCGGGAGTCTAGGGGGGGCCCAGTACTTC	TRBV30	TRBJ2-5	NA	TRBD2
CASTLSFSGNTIYF	TGTGCCAGTACCCTGTCCTTCTCTGGAAACACCATATATTTT	TRBV19	TRBJ1-3	NA	NA
CASSYGRRERDTIYF	TGTGCCAGCAGTTACGGGCGCAGGGAACGGGACACCATATATTTT	TRBV6-6	TRBJ1-3	NA	NA
CALSASKYEQYF	TGTGCCCTTAGCGCCTCTAAATACGAGCAGTACTTC	TRBV2	TRBJ2-7	NA	NA
CAISVGTGYYEQYF	TGTGCCATCAGTGTTGGGACGGGATACTACGAGCAGTACTTC	TRBV10-3	TRBJ2-7	NA	NA
CASSTPLAAAFF	TGTGCCAGCAGCACTCCCCTCGCGGCTGCTTTCTTT	TRBV7-9	TRBJ1-1	NA	NA
CASSPQTGAYNEQFF	TGTGCCAGCTCACCACAGACAGGGGCCTACAATGAGCAGTTCTTC	TRBV18	TRBJ2-1	NA	TRBD1
CATSLKRLRVLPTVDRGYHEQYF	TGTGCCACCAGCCTGAAAAGGCTACGGGTCCTCCCTACCGTGGACAGGGGTTATCACGAGCAGTACTTC	TRBV24-1	TRBJ2-7	NA	TRBD1
CASSQAGTEPKQFF	TGCGCCAGCAGCCAAGCCGGGACAGAGCCCAAGCAGTTCTTC	TRBV4-1	TRBJ2-1	NA	TRBD1
CASSYSTQGSNEKLFF	TGTGCCAGCAGTTACTCGACACAGGGATCGAATGAAAAACTGTTTTTT	TRBV6-5	TRBJ1-4	few	NA
CASSSEIWGSGNTIYF	TGCGCCAGCAGCTCCGAGATTTGGGGCTCTGGAAACACCATATATTTT	TRBV5-1	TRBJ1-3	NA	NA
CSASSGSINTEAFF	TGCAGTGCTAGTTCAGGGTCTATCAACACTGAAGCTTTCTTT	TRBV20-1	TRBJ1-1	NA	NA
CASRSGLAGGYEQYF	TGTGCCAGCAGATCGGGACTAGCGGGAGGCTACGAGCAGTACTTC	TRBV6-5	TRBJ2-7	NA	TRBD2
CASSGTGVSNQPQHF	TGTGCCAGCAGTGGGACAGGGGTAAGCAATCAGCCCCAGCATTTT	TRBV2	TRBJ1-5	NA	TRBD1
CASSYPGAYEQYF	TGTGCCAGCAGTTATCCGGGGGCCTACGAGCAGTACTTC	TRBV6-2/TRBV6-3	TRBJ2-7	NA	NA
CASSQVTDEQFF	TGTGCCAGCAGCCAAGTCACGGATGAGCAGTTCTTC	TRBV3-1/TRBV3-2	TRBJ2-1	few	NA